This TCR beta chain appears in the sequencing data of a study of T cells in narcolepsy. Study-wide context: Patients with NT1 or NT2 and healthy control donors were enrolled. Findings of the study overall: Reportedly, autoreactive clonotypes were serially detected in patients' blood but not controls'. In some patient and control memory CD4+ samples, autoreactive clones were absent. Comparing one patient's CSF and blood CD4+ clonotypes highlighted HCRT- and TRIB2-specific autoreactive clonotypes.

With regard to this clone: What it binds is not known.

Clones were read by immunoSEQ multiplex PCR, and TCRdb kept only the in-frame ones, dropping some. The data show approximately 23,000 clones, approximately 85% seen once. The CDR3 is made up of 15 amino acids. The germline V gene encodes CDR1 MNHNY and CDR2 SVGAGI (reference sequence). The V segment lost 5 bases and the J segment 0 bases; nucleotides outside the gene matches: 6. The rearrangement uses TRBV6-6 and TRBJ1-1, with 7 bases matching TRBD1. The clonotype was recovered from a human donor in good health. Input material: memory (CD45RA-) CD4+ T cells from blood. The DNA of the CDR3 is TGTGCCAGCAGTCCGACGGGACAGCTGAACACTGAAGCTTTCTTT. Encoded protein: CASSPTGQLNTEAFF.